The 2 T cell receptor beta chains reported below all come from one sample, sequenced in a study of blood T cell repertoires in COVID-19. Produced via immunoSEQ multiplex PCR; TCRdb's table is partial and in-frame only. Found here are 90,000 or so clones, about 76% of them singletons; the top ten hold about 24%. The source material was peripheral blood. These TCRs come from a human donor in a cohort sampled during active COVID-19.

This clone showed up just once. V usage is TRBV19 and J usage is TRBJ1-4, with D possibly TRBD1 on 6 matching bases. This CDR3 has 15 amino acids. V shed 3 bases and J shed 10 bases, with 18 bases lying between them. Per the germline V gene, CDR1 is LNHDA and CDR2 is SQIVND (reference sequence). CDR3 sequence reads: CASSIGGARVVKLFF. CDR3 DNA: TGTGCCAGTAGTATTGGGGGGGCGCGGGTCGTAAAACTGTTTTTT.

The chain has TRBV5-1 and TRBJ2-2; TRBD1 matches 7 bases. The CDR3 is made up of 14 amino acids. Germline CDR1 is SGHRS and CDR2 is YFSETQ. The V and J ends lost 7 bases and 4 bases, in that order; junction bases with no gene match: 7. The CDR3 region has the DNA TGCGCCAGCCTACAGGGGCCGACCACCGGGGAGCTGTTTTTT. Its translation: CASLQGPTTGELFF.